This T cell receptor (beta chain) stems from a study of T cell repertoires in cytomegalovirus infection. From germline, CDR1 is SEHNR and CDR2 FQNEAQ (reference sequence). The CDR3 runs to 14 residues. Deletions cut 6 bases from V and 2 bases from J, with 10 bases between. MiXCR, applied by TCRdb to the reads, yields one record per CDR3 protein. The table records 150,000 or so distinct CDR3 sequences, 17% of them present only once. This chain links TRBV7-9 with TRBJ2-2, with D possibly being TRBD1 (6 bases). The sample consisted of CD8+ T cells from PBMCs. This receptor was identified in a human donor in good health (CMV status not recorded). Some clones in this sample may be carry-over from other donors' samples. CDR3 amino acids: CASSWTANTGELFF. The CDR3 nucleotides are TGTGCCAGCAGTTGGACAGCCAACACCGGGGAGCTGTTTTTT.